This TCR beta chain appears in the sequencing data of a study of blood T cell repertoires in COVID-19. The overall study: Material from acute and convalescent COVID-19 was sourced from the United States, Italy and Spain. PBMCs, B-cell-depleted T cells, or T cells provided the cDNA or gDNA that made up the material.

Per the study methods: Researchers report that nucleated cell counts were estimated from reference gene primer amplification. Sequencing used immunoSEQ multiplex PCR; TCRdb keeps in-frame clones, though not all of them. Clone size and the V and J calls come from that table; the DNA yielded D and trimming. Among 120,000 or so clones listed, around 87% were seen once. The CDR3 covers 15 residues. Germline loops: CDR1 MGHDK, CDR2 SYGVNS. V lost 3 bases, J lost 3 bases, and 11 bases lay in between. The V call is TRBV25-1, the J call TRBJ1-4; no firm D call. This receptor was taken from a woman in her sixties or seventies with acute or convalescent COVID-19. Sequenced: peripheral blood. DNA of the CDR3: TGTGCCAGCAGTGACACGCGGGTTCCTAATGAAAAACTGTTTTTT. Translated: CASSDTRVPNEKLFF.